Presented here are 29 T cell receptor beta chains from one specimen sequenced in a study of blood T cell repertoires in COVID-19. TCRdb's table, derived via immunoSEQ multiplex PCR, lists solely in-frame clones and lacks some. In the table there are about 180,000 clones, roughly 88% of which are singletons. The sample taken for sequencing was peripheral blood. The source is a man between 60 and 75 years old with acute or convalescent COVID-19.

The rearrangement links TRBV19 to TRBJ2-6; D perhaps matches TRBD1 (6 bases). There are 15 residues in the CDR3. V was shortened by 8 bases and J by 1 base, with 12 bases between the two germline ends. Germline CDR1 LNHDA, CDR2 SQIVND (reference sequence). In DNA form, the CDR3 reads TGTGCCAGTCAGCGACAGGCATCTGGGGCCAACGTCCTGACTTTC. It is translated as CASQRQASGANVLTF.

This chain's CDR3 is CASSPGSDNEQFF. In DNA, the CDR3 is TGTGCCAGCAGCCCAGGGTCGGACAATGAGCAGTTCTTC. The chain joins TRBV7-3 to TRBJ2-1; D perhaps matches TRBD1 (5 bases). The V end was cut by 5 bases, the J end by 5 bases, with 10 bases between. In germline, CDR1 is SGHTA, CDR2 FQGTGA. CDR3 length: 13 residues.

J is TRBJ2-7 and V is TRBV28; D perhaps matches TRBD1 (5 bases). Trimming left V 1 base short and J 2 bases short, with 9 bases between. The V gene's germline CDR1 is MDHEN and CDR2 SYDVKM. CDR3 length: 14 residues. CDR3 amino acids: CASSLSGRAYEQYF. The DNA for the CDR3 is TGTGCCAGCAGTTTATCAGGGCGAGCCTACGAGCAGTACTTC.

The chain combines TRBV10-3 with TRBJ2-3; D gene unclear. V lost 7 bases to trimming and J lost 4 bases, with 18 bases between them. The CDR3 runs 15 residues. The germline CDR1 and CDR2 sequences are ENHRY and SYGVKD. CDR3 bases: TGTGCCATCACTCCACATGTTTCTACAGCAGATACGCAGTATTTT. Amino acid sequence: CAITPHVSTADTQYF.

The V gene is TRBV6-2 or TRBV6-3, the J gene TRBJ2-2, with 10 bases matching TRBD2. Germline values: CDR1 MNHEY, CDR2 SVGEGT. The CDR3 is 20 residues long. V trimming: 0 bases; J trimming: 4 bases; junction bases outside the gene matches: 14. The CDR3 nucleotides are TGTGCCAGCAGTTACTCGCGGACTAGCGGTCTCTCGGGGGGCACCGGGGAGCTGTTTTTT. Translated, it gives CASSYSRTSGLSGGTGELFF.

The chain combines TRBV7-2 with TRBJ2-3, with TRBD1 identical over 9 bases. The CDR3 sequence is 17 residues long. Trimming removed 6 bases from V and 2 bases from J; junction bases left unmatched: 12. Looked up from germline, CDR1 is SGHTA and CDR2 is FQGNSA. The CDR3 here is CASSLTSRTGVTDTQYF. The CDR3 coding sequence is TGTGCCAGCAGTTTGACGTCGAGGACAGGGGTCACAGATACGCAGTATTTT.

The V and J genes are TRBV2 and TRBJ2-2, with D uncertain. V lost 4 bases and J 6 bases, leaving 9 bases between the germline ends. Germline CDR1 and CDR2: SNHLY and FYNNEI. The CDR3 spans 13 residues. The CDR3: CASSVSMSGELFF. The CDR3 DNA is TGTGCCAGCAGTGTCAGTATGTCCGGGGAGCTGTTTTTT.

The chain is built from TRBV18 and TRBJ2-7, with 9 positions matching TRBD1. The V gene end was trimmed by 4 bases and the J gene end by 2 bases; junction bases not matched to a gene: 3. The CDR3 runs 14 residues. Germline-derived CDR1 and CDR2 are KGHSH and LQKENI. The CDR3 DNA follows: TGTGCCAGCTCACGGGACAGGGTCACCTACGAGCAGTACTTC. This codes for CASSRDRVTYEQYF.

This chain links TRBV28 with TRBJ2-7; 8 bases are a match to TRBD2. V trimming: 4 bases; J trimming: 7 bases; junction bases outside the gene matches: 9. Per the germline V gene, CDR1 is MDHEN and CDR2 is SYDVKM. This CDR3 is built from 14 residues. The CDR3 sequence is CASSSIAGPMEQYF. The CDR3, as DNA: TGTGCCAGCAGTTCGATAGCGGGACCCATGGAGCAGTACTTC.

Turning to this clone: The same CDR3 arises from other DNA sequences in this sample as well. The chain couples TRBV5-1 to TRBJ2-7; 9 nucleotides agree with TRBD1. J gave up 1 base and V 4 bases, and 3 bases lay outside the gene matches. This CDR3 region has 14 residues. The germline gives CDR1 SGHRS, CDR2 YFSETQ. CDR3 loop: CASSPGQGSYEQYF. In DNA, the CDR3 is TGCGCCAGCAGCCCAGGACAGGGGTCCTACGAGCAGTACTTC.

This chain links TRBV28 with TRBJ2-3; tentatively, D is TRBD1 (5 bases). From germline, CDR1 is MDHEN and CDR2 SYDVKM. The CDR3 runs to 13 residues. Trimming pared 7 bases from V and 1 base from J, leaving 9 bases between. This CDR3 reads CASKDSRTDTQYF. CDR3 bases: TGTGCCAGCAAAGACAGCCGCACAGATACGCAGTATTTT.

The V call is TRBV11-2, the J call TRBJ2-7; the match to TRBD1 covers 9 bases. Germline trimming cut 1 base from V and 3 bases from J; bases unmatched to any gene: 4. Germline lookup yields CDR1 SGHAT and CDR2 FQNNGV. The CDR3 spans 15 residues. The CDR3: CASSLGTGDYYEQYF. As DNA, the CDR3 is TGTGCCAGCAGCTTAGGGACAGGGGACTACTACGAGCAGTACTTC.

This chain connects TRBV5-1 to TRBJ2-2, with TRBD2 identical over 7 bases. There are 16 residues in the CDR3. The germline CDR1 and CDR2 sequences are SGHRS and YFSETQ. Trimming cost V 0 bases and J 4 bases; bases outside gene matches: 6. CDR3 protein: CASSLAASGSTGELFF. The CDR3 DNA is TGCGCCAGCAGCTTGGCGGCTAGCGGAAGCACCGGGGAGCTGTTTTTT.

V is TRBV28 and J is TRBJ2-7, with a weak D call TRBD1 (6 bases). Trimming took off 4 bases at V and 7 bases at J, with 23 bases between the two ends. The CDR3 totals 16 residues. Germline CDR1 and CDR2: MDHEN and SYDVKM. The CDR3 DNA sequence: TGTGCCAGCAGTTACCCCAGGGGAGTGGGATTACGTGAGCAGTACTTC. It translates to CASSYPRGVGLREQYF.

The chain uses TRBV28 and TRBJ1-6; D may be TRBD1 (5 bases). Germline assignment: CDR1 MDHEN and CDR2 SYDVKM. V was clipped by 3 bases and J by 9 bases, with 39 bases between them. CDR3 length: 23 amino acids. In DNA, the CDR3 is TGTGCCAGCAGTTTTATTGTCGGGAGTCCACAGGCAGTGGACGATTTAATTGCTTCACCCCTCCACTTT. Translation gives CASSFIVGSPQAVDDLIASPLHF.

The rearrangement joins TRBV28 to TRBJ2-3; 11 positions agree with TRBD2. Germline V gives CDR1 MDHEN, CDR2 SYDVKM. The CDR3 is 20 residues long. The trim removed 5 bases at V and 0 bases at J, leaving 16 bases unmatched. The CDR3 coding sequence is TGTGCCAGCAGTGCCCGGGGACTAGCGGAGCGGCGGCTTAGCACAGATACGCAGTATTTT. Protein sequence: CASSARGLAERRLSTDTQYF. Full variable domain (remainder filled in from reference TRBV28 and TRBJ2-3): DVKVTQSSRYLVKRTGEKVFLECVQDMDHENMFWYRQDPGLGLRLIYFSYDVKMKEKGDIPEGYSVSREKKERFSLILESASTNQTSMYLCASSARGLAERRLSTDTQYFGPGTRLTVL.

This chain joins TRBV7-3 and TRBJ2-1, with unresolved D. Per the germline V gene, CDR1 is SGHTA and CDR2 is FQGTGA. Trimming stripped 2 bases from V and 8 bases from J, with 10 bases between. This CDR3 comprises 13 residues. This CDR3 reads CASSLLVSDEQFF. The CDR3 nucleotides are TGTGCCAGCAGCTTACTAGTTTCCGATGAGCAGTTCTTC.

The sample holds a few counts of this clone. The V gene is TRBV4-3, the J gene TRBJ2-2; TRBD2 agrees at 9 bases. The CDR3 has 15 residues. V dropped 0 bases and J dropped 6; count of bases not matched to a gene: 2. The germline CDR1 and CDR2 sequences are LGHNA and YSLEER. CDR3 loop: CASSQDGTSSGELFF. The CDR3 nucleotides read TGCGCCAGCAGCCAAGATGGGACTAGCTCCGGGGAGCTGTTTTTT.

This clone has just a few counts. This chain links TRBV6-2 or TRBV6-3 with TRBJ1-6; possible D gene TRBD1, 5 bases. Germline CDR1 MNHEY, CDR2 SVGEGT. This CDR3 is 17 amino acids long. Trimming took off 6 bases at V and 0 bases at J, with 15 bases between the two ends. CDR3 residues: CASSSGTLSSYNSPLHF. The CDR3 bases are TGTGCCAGCAGCTCCGGGACTCTCAGCTCCTATAATTCACCCCTCCACTTT.

J is TRBJ1-1 and V is TRBV3-1 (or the pseudogene TRBV3-2); no clear D. V was pared by 1 base and J by 8 bases, with 14 bases between. Germline V gives CDR1 LGHDT, CDR2 YNNKEL (reference sequence). This CDR3 comprises 14 residues. The CDR3 sequence: CASSQAPPTFEAFF. DNA of the CDR3: TGTGCCAGCAGCCAAGCCCCCCCGACTTTCGAAGCTTTCTTT.

This clone occurred a few times. The chain is built from TRBV9 and TRBJ1-1, with D possibly being TRBD1 (6 bases). CDR3 size: 16 residues. CDR1 and CDR2 from the germline V gene are SGDLS and YYNGEE. V was cut by 0 bases and J by 4 bases, with 16 bases left in between. DNA for the CDR3: TGTGCCAGCAGCGTAGACCAGGGGACGGTGGTCACTGAAGCTTTCTTT. It is translated as CASSVDQGTVVTEAFF.

In its sample, this clone was seen a few times. This rearrangement joins TRBV30 to TRBJ1-2; TRBD1 aligns across 9 bases. Looked up from germline, CDR1 is GTSNPN and CDR2 is SVGIG (reference sequence). Germline trimming cut 4 bases from V and 7 bases from J; bases unmatched to any gene: 4. The CDR3 runs 12 residues. The CDR3 DNA reads TGTGCCTGGAACAGGGGGCGCGGTGGCTACACCTTC. It codes for CAWNRGRGGYTF.

The chain couples TRBV28 to TRBJ1-1, with no clear D. Per germline, CDR1 MDHEN and CDR2 SYDVKM. The CDR3 length is 11 residues. Trimming removed 9 bases at V and 6 bases at J, with 11 bases between. The CDR3 nucleotides are TGTGCCAGAGAGGGTTTTCCTGAAGCTTTCTTT. It yields the protein CAREGFPEAFF. Filled out from reference TRBV28 and TRBJ1-1, the complete variable domain reads DVKVTQSSRYLVKRTGEKVFLECVQDMDHENMFWYRQDPGLGLRLIYFSYDVKMKEKGDIPEGYSVSREKKERFSLILESASTNQTSMYLCAREGFPEAFFGQGTRLTVV.

In its sample, this clone was seen a few times. The J gene is TRBJ1-2, the V gene TRBV28, with 10 bases fitting TRBD1. The length of the CDR3 is 16 residues. Germline CDR1 reads MDHEN; CDR2 reads SYDVKM. Trimming removed 7 bases from V and 0 bases from J; junction bases left unmatched: 8. The CDR3 nucleotides read TGTGCCAGCACCGTGACAGGGGGCCCTACTAACTATGGCTACACCTTC. It translates to CASTVTGGPTNYGYTF.

This chain joins TRBV9 and TRBJ1-2; 9 bases agree with TRBD1. Germline V lookup: CDR1 SGDLS, CDR2 YYNGEE. The V and J ends lost 4 bases and 3 bases, in that order; junction bases with no gene match: 10. This CDR3 has 16 residues. In DNA form, the CDR3 reads TGTGCCAGCAGCTCGAAGCGGGACAGGGTGTACTATGGCTACACCTTC. Translation gives CASSSKRDRVYYGYTF. Full variable domain (remainder filled in from reference TRBV9 and TRBJ1-2): DSGVTQTPKHLITATGQRVTLRCSPRSGDLSVYWYQQSLDQGLQFLIQYYNGEERAKGNILERFSAQQFPDLHSELNLSSLELGDSALYFCASSSKRDRVYYGYTFGSGTRLTVV.

This clone showed up just a few times. This chain connects TRBV28 to TRBJ1-6; 7 nucleotides align to TRBD1. V lost 6 bases, J lost 9 bases, and 11 bases stayed unmatched. Looked up from germline, CDR1 is MDHEN and CDR2 is SYDVKM. CDR3 length: 15 amino acids. CDR3: CASSSTGIMGSPLHF. The CDR3 bases are TGTGCCAGCAGCTCGACAGGGATTATGGGTTCACCCCTCCACTTT. Looking up the rest from reference TRBV28 and TRBJ1-6 gives the full variable domain: DVKVTQSSRYLVKRTGEKVFLECVQDMDHENMFWYRQDPGLGLRLIYFSYDVKMKEKGDIPEGYSVSREKKERFSLILESASTNQTSMYLCASSSTGIMGSPLHFGNGTRLTVT.

The V and J genes are TRBV6-2 or TRBV6-3 and TRBJ2-1; perhaps TRBD1 as D (6 bases). The ends were cut back, 3 bases at V and 1 base at J, with 10 bases in the middle. Looked up from germline, CDR1 is MNHEY and CDR2 is SVGEGT. This CDR3 comprises 15 residues. DNA of the CDR3: TGTGCCAGCAGTTATAGGGGGATATCCTACAATGAGCAGTTCTTC. Its protein product is CASSYRGISYNEQFF.

There are a few counts of this clone. V gene TRBV21-1 combines with J gene TRBJ2-7; whether TRBD2, the table's D call, matches the DNA was not checked. TRBV21-1 is a pseudogene. The CDR3 length is 13 residues. CDR3 amino acids: CASSKGPGLEQYF. The CDR3 nucleotides are TGTGCCAGCAGCAAAGGGCCTGGACTCGAGCAGTACTTC.

This clone appeared a single time. The chain employs TRBV6-1 and TRBJ1-5; D gene ambiguous. The CDR3 sequence is 16 residues long. Germline CDR1 reads MNHNS; CDR2 reads SASEGT. Trimming stripped 2 bases from V and 1 base from J, with 12 bases between. The CDR3 DNA reads TGTGCCAGCAGTGAAAACGGAGGGAGGAGCAATCAGCCCCAGCATTTT. It encodes CASSENGGRSNQPQHF.